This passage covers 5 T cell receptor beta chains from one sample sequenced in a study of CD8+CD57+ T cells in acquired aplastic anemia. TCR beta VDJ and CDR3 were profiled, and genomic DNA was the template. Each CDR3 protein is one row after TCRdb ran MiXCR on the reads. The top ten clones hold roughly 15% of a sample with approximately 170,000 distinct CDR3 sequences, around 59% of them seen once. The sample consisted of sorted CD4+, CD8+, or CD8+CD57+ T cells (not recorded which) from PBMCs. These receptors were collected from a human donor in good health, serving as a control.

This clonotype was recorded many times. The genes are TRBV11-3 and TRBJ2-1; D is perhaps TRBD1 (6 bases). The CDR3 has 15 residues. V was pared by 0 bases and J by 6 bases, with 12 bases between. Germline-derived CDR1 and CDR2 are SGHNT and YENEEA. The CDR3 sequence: CASSLEYRVANEQFF. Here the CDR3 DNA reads TGTGCCAGCAGCTTAGAATACAGGGTCGCCAATGAGCAGTTCTTC.

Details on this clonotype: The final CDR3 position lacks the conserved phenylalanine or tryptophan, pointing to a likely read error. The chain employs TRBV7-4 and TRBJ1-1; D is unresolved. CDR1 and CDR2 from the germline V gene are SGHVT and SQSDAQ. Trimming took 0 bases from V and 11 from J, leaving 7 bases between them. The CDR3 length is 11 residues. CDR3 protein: CASSLAGYAFI. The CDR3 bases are TGTGCCAGCAGCTTAGCGGGATATGCTTTCATT.

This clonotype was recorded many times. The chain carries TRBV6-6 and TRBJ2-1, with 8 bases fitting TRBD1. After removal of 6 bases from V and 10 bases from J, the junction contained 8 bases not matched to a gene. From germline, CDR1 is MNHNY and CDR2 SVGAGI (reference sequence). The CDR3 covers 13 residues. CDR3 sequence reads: CASSEQGVGEQFF. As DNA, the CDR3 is TGTGCCAGCAGCGAACAGGGGGTGGGAGAGCAGTTCTTC.

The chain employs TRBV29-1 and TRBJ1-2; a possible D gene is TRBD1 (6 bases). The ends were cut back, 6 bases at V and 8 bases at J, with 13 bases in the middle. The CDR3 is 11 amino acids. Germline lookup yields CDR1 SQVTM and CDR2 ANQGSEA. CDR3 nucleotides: TGCAGCGTCGCAGGTCAGGGGGGCTACACCTTC. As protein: CSVAGQGGYTF.

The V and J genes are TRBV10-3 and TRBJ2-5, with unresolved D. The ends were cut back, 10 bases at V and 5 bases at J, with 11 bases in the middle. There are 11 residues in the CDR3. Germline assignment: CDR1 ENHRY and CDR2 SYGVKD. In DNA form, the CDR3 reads TGTGCCAGCACCTATATTGAGACCCAGTACTTC. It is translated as CASTYIETQYF.